This passage covers 11 T cell receptor beta chains from one sample sequenced in a study of early stage breast cancer tumors. The table came from immunoSEQ multiplex PCR; TCRdb's copy has only in-frame clones and leaves some out. The profile shows about 6,000 clones, about three quarters of them singletons. Material for sequencing was normal breast tissue next to the tumor. These receptors all come from a person aged 65 to 85 with breast cancer.

V gene TRBV7-9 combines with J gene TRBJ1-6; 8 bases fit TRBD1. The CDR3 runs to 17 residues. The V segment lost 4 bases and the J segment 7 bases; nucleotides outside the gene matches: 12. Germline lookup yields CDR1 SEHNR and CDR2 FQNEAQ (reference sequence). Written as DNA, the CDR3 is TGTGCCAGCAGCTCACCCCAGGGACAGGCGCAAAATTCACCCCTCCACTTT. Protein: CASSSPQGQAQNSPLHF.

The chain has TRBV4-1 and TRBJ1-5; TRBD1 agrees at 7 bases. This CDR3 comprises 15 residues. V lost 2 bases and J lost 5; bases outside the gene matches: 6. Germline V gives CDR1 MGHRA, CDR2 YSYEKL. As DNA, the CDR3 is TGCGCCAGCAGCCAAACCGACAGGGAGGATCAGCCCCAGCATTTT. As protein: CASSQTDREDQPQHF.

This clone appeared a few times. The chain couples TRBV19 to TRBJ1-2; D is uncertain. Germline loops: CDR1 LNHDA, CDR2 SQIVND (reference sequence). V was shortened by 4 bases and J by 8 bases, with 14 bases between the two germline ends. The CDR3 contains 13 residues. As DNA, the CDR3 is TGTGCCAGTAGTACCGACGGAGGTCAGGGCTACACCTTC. Translating it yields CASSTDGGQGYTF. The complete variable domain, with remaining parts taken from reference TRBV19 and TRBJ1-2, reads DGGITQSPKYLFRKEGQNVTLSCEQNLNHDAMYWYRQDPGQGLRLIYYSQIVNDFQKGDIAEGYSVSREKKESFPLTVTSAQKNPTAFYLCASSTDGGQGYTFGSGTRLTVV.

The V gene is TRBV5-1, the J gene TRBJ2-3; 7 bases line up with TRBD1. The CDR3 covers 16 residues. V dropped 0 bases and J dropped 1; count of bases not matched to a gene: 5. Germline CDR1 reads SGHRS; CDR2 reads YFSETQ. The CDR3 coding sequence is TGCGCCAGCAGCTTGGTTGGGACAGACCGCACAGATACGCAGTATTTT. It specifies CASSLVGTDRTDTQYF.

The chain carries TRBV19 and TRBJ1-1; D remains ambiguous. Germline V gives CDR1 LNHDA, CDR2 SQIVND (reference sequence). V lost 3 bases, J lost 2 bases, and 13 bases lay in between. The CDR3 extends over 15 amino acids. The CDR3 loop reads CASSIPSVSNTEAFF. CDR3 nucleotides: TGTGCCAGTAGTATCCCCTCCGTATCCAACACTGAAGCTTTCTTT.

V and J are TRBV10-3 and TRBJ2-3; 14 bases agree with TRBD2. From germline, CDR1 is ENHRY and CDR2 SYGVKD. V lost 6 bases, J lost 2 bases, and 7 bases stayed unmatched. The CDR3 has 17 residues. CDR3 residues: CAIRLGTSGGSTDTQYF. CDR3 nucleotide sequence: TGTGCCATCAGGCTCGGGACTAGCGGGGGATCCACAGATACGCAGTATTTT.

V gene TRBV28 combines with J gene TRBJ2-3, with 8 nucleotides matching TRBD2. Germline CDR1 and CDR2: MDHEN and SYDVKM. The CDR3 runs to 15 residues. After removal of 2 bases from V and 4 bases from J, the junction contained 5 bases not matched to a gene. As DNA, the CDR3 is TGTGCCAGCAGTTTAGCGGGGGGAATCGCAGATACGCAGTATTTT. As protein: CASSLAGGIADTQYF.

This clone was seen once. The rearrangement links TRBV4-3 to TRBJ1-3; D ambiguous. Germline CDR1 and CDR2: LGHNA and YSLEER. The CDR3 is 13 amino acids. Between the trimmed V and J ends, which lost 4 bases and 4 bases, there was a span of 8 bases. In nucleotides, the CDR3 is TGCGCCAGCAGCCGCAACAGCGGAAACACCATATATTTT. This codes for CASSRNSGNTIYF.

The chain links TRBV19 to TRBJ1-5; 7 nucleotides align to TRBD1. The CDR3 has 14 residues. Germline values: CDR1 LNHDA, CDR2 SQIVND (reference sequence). The trim removed 5 bases at V and 5 bases at J, leaving 6 bases unmatched. In DNA form, the CDR3 reads TGTGCCAGTAGTTCCCGGGACAGAGATCAGCCCCAGCATTTT. Translating it yields CASSSRDRDQPQHF.

A single count supports this clone. This chain uses TRBV30 with TRBJ2-1, with 11 bases aligning to TRBD2. The CDR3 has 17 amino acids. CDR1 GTSNPN and CDR2 SVGIG come from the germline V gene (reference sequence). The ends lost 1 base at V and 0 bases at J; junction bases unmatched: 5. CDR3 sequence (DNA): TGTGCCTGGAGTGGACTAGCGGGAATAAACTCCTACAATGAGCAGTTCTTC. As protein: CAWSGLAGINSYNEQFF. Using reference TRBV30 and TRBJ2-1 for the parts outside the CDR3, the full variable domain is SQTIHQWPATLVQPVGSPLSLECTVEGTSNPNLYWYRQAAGRGLQLLFYSVGIGQISSEVPQNLSASRPQDRQFILSSKKLLLSDSGFYLCAWSGLAGINSYNEQFFGPGTRLTVL.

This clone was counted only a few times. This sequence joins TRBV7-2 and TRBJ2-7; 12 bases agree with TRBD2. The CDR3 covers 16 residues. V dropped 5 bases and J dropped 7; count of bases not matched to a gene: 12. Germline CDR1 SGHTA, CDR2 FQGNSA. The CDR3 is CASSPTSSGRAGEQYF. CDR3 nucleotide sequence: TGTGCCAGCAGCCCCACTTCTAGCGGGAGGGCCGGGGAGCAGTACTTC.